This T cell receptor (beta chain) was recorded in a study of cytomegalovirus exposure and HLA in healthy donors. Findings and caveats of the study: In a later analysis, HLA-associated beta chains showed higher expansion and lower generation probabilities than comparable chains. Accurate predictions that matched the HLA-A and HLA-B alleles of most subjects were reportedly made from TCR beta sequences.

V was cut by 5 bases and J by 5 bases, with 16 bases left in between. The CDR3 runs 14 residues. Germline V gives CDR1 ENHRY, CDR2 SYGVKD. On this clone itself: Its antigen is still unknown.

The PCR employed 60 Vbeta primers together with 13 Jbeta primers. Sequenced by immunoSEQ multiplex PCR; TCRdb stores in-frame clones only, minus some. The table has 200,000 or so clones, 82% seen once; the top ten hold around 6.3%. The TCR originated in a woman in her forties or fifties in good health and CMV-seropositive. This sequence joins TRBV10-3 and TRBJ2-7, with a tentative D call TRBD1 (5 bases). The sample was PBMCs. The CDR3 DNA follows: TGTGCCATCAGTATCACAGGTATAGGTAACGAGCAGTACTTC. Translated, it gives CAISITGIGNEQYF.